These 29 T cell receptor beta chains share one sample of origin, sequenced in a study of Graves' ophthalmopathy and Graves' hyperthyroidism. Amplified material comprised TCR beta CDR3 regions derived from RNA transcripts. HTBI primers served in a first-round RT-PCR, which a second-round multiplex PCR followed. TCRdb used MiXCR to reprocess the multiplex PCR reads, holding one entry per CDR3 protein. The table records hundreds of thousands of distinct CDR3 sequences, over 20% of them present only once. The sample comprised peripheral blood. These TCRs come from a woman under 30 with stable Graves' hyperthyroidism.

This chain connects TRBV7-2 to TRBJ2-7; D possibly corresponds to TRBD1 (6 bases). The CDR3 is made up of 14 amino acids. The germline CDR1 and CDR2 sequences are SGHTA and FQGNSA. V shed 1 base and J shed 5 bases, with 12 bases lying between them. CDR3 loop: CASSLGGQLDEQYF. The CDR3, as DNA: TGTGCCAGCAGCTTAGGGGGACAATTGGACGAGCAGTACTTC.

The chain is built from TRBV30 and TRBJ1-6; 8 nucleotides line up with TRBD1. The CDR3 is made up of 16 amino acids. Germline-derived CDR1 and CDR2 are GTSNPN and SVGIG (reference sequence). Germline trimming cut 2 bases from V and 6 bases from J; bases unmatched to any gene: 9. Here the CDR3 reads CAWSTHGQGLNSPLHF. The CDR3 coding sequence is TGTGCCTGGAGTACCCATGGACAGGGTCTTAATTCACCCCTCCACTTT.

At least ten counts were recorded for this clonotype. This chain links TRBV4-2 with TRBJ1-1; 7 nucleotides match TRBD1. The germline V gene encodes CDR1 LGHNA and CDR2 YNFKEQ. The trim removed 4 bases at V and 6 bases at J, leaving 5 bases unmatched. The CDR3 is 13 residues long. The CDR3 loop is CASSPVQGAEAFF. The CDR3 DNA follows: TGTGCCAGCAGCCCAGTGCAGGGGGCTGAAGCTTTCTTT.

A single count supports this clonotype. The chain is built from TRBV5-1 and TRBJ2-7, with TRBD1 as a possible D gene (6 bases). The CDR3 loop spans 17 amino acids. V was clipped by 0 bases and J by 0 bases, with 16 bases between them. From germline, CDR1 is SGHRS and CDR2 YFSETQ. CDR3 nucleotides: TGCGCCAGCAGCTTGGGGGTCGGGACACCGATCTCCTACGAGCAGTACTTC. Protein: CASSLGVGTPISYEQYF.

Many counts were recorded for this clonotype. V is TRBV6-1 and J is TRBJ1-5; no clear D gene. The germline CDR1 and CDR2 sequences are MNHNS and SASEGT. V was cut by 8 bases and J by 5 bases, with 13 bases left in between. There are 13 residues in the CDR3. CDR3 protein: CASLPGIDQPQHF. The CDR3 DNA reads as TGTGCCAGCTTACCGGGGATCGATCAGCCCCAGCATTTT.

This clonotype was seen at least ten times. The chain uses TRBV29-1 and TRBJ2-7; TRBD1 matches 7 bases. This CDR3 is built from 13 residues. V lost 7 bases to trimming and J lost 3 bases; unmatched junction nucleotides: 9. Germline assignment: CDR1 SQVTM and CDR2 ANQGSEA. CDR3 protein: CSAATGIRYEQYF. In nucleotides, the CDR3 is TGCAGCGCTGCGACAGGGATCCGCTACGAGCAGTACTTC.

A word on this clonotype: The junction shows a germline mismatch at one end, possibly a read error. The J gene is TRBJ1-6, the V gene TRBV12-3 or TRBV12-4; D possibly corresponds to TRBD1 (6 bases). The CDR3 consists of 15 residues. The CDR3 DNA reads TGTGCCAGCAGCTTAGGTCCAGGGGTTAATTCACCCCTCCACTTT. It yields the protein CASSLGPGVNSPLHF.

This clonotype has ten or more counts. The rearrangement joins TRBV20-1 to TRBJ2-7; D gene uncertain. This CDR3 has 15 residues. Germline CDR1 DFQATT, CDR2 SNEGSKA (reference sequence). Trimming left V 1 base short and J 9 bases short, with 22 bases between. The DNA of the CDR3 is TGCAGTGCTAGAGGGACCCCCGTTGACTCCGAGTGGCAGTACTTC. The encoded protein is CSARGTPVDSEWQYF.

The table lists this clonotype with many counts. The genes are TRBV6-5 and TRBJ2-7; no firm D call. Per germline, CDR1 MNHEY and CDR2 SVGAGI. Deletions cut 2 bases from V and 12 bases from J, with 11 bases between. This CDR3 has 11 amino acids. The CDR3 sequence is CASSYKARWYF. CDR3 coding DNA: TGTGCCAGCAGTTACAAGGCTAGATGGTACTTC.

This clonotype occurred many times. The rearrangement links TRBV7-2 to TRBJ1-2, with TRBD1 matching 8 bases. With 4 bases clipped from V and 4 bases from J, the junction kept 5 bases outside the gene matches. The CDR3 sequence is 14 residues long. Germline loops: CDR1 SGHTA, CDR2 FQGNSA. The DNA of the CDR3 is TGTGCCAGCAGCTCCCCGCAGGGGGCCTATGGCTACACCTTC. Protein: CASSSPQGAYGYTF.

In its sample, this clonotype was seen a few times. V gene TRBV5-1 combines with J gene TRBJ1-1; TRBD1 matches at 8 bases. The germline gives CDR1 SGHRS, CDR2 YFSETQ. V dropped 1 base and J dropped 3; count of bases not matched to a gene: 8. This CDR3 spans 16 amino acids. CDR3 sequence reads: CASSLTTGELDTEAFF. The CDR3 DNA reads TGCGCCAGCAGCTTGACGACAGGGGAGTTGGACACTGAAGCTTTCTTT.

This clonotype showed up just a few times. The chain uses TRBV7-9 and TRBJ2-7; 8 bases agree with TRBD2. Germline V gene sequence: CDR1 SEHNR, CDR2 FQNEAQ (reference sequence). The CDR3 is 13 amino acids. Germline trimming cut 4 bases from V and 5 bases from J; bases unmatched to any gene: 4. The CDR3 is CASSSTSGHEQYF. For the CDR3, the DNA is TGTGCCAGCAGCTCTACTAGCGGCCACGAGCAGTACTTC.

This clonotype has ten or more counts. The V gene is TRBV2, the J gene TRBJ2-4; possibly TRBD1 for D (6 bases). Germline V CDR1 and CDR2: SNHLY, FYNNEI. The CDR3 covers 16 residues. The V and J ends lost 7 bases and 0 bases respectively, with 16 bases between them. CDR3 bases: TGTGCCAGCAAGCAGACAGGTCTAATAGCCAAAAACATTCAGTACTTC. Translated, it gives CASKQTGLIAKNIQYF.

This clonotype has ten or more counts. This chain links TRBV2 with TRBJ1-1; D unclear. This CDR3 is built from 14 residues. CDR1 is SNHLY and CDR2 is FYNNEI in the germline V gene. Trimming took 8 bases from V and 1 from J, leaving 14 bases between them. The DNA for the CDR3 is TGTGCCAGCCTTATCCCGGGCCGGAACACTGAAGCTTTCTTT. This encodes CASLIPGRNTEAFF.

The chain combines TRBV30 with TRBJ2-5; TRBD1 aligns across 7 bases. CDR3 length: 13 residues. CDR1 GTSNPN and CDR2 SVGIG come from the germline V gene (reference sequence). J gave up 5 bases and V 3 bases, and 6 bases lay outside the gene matches. This CDR3 reads CAWSATGVETQYF. The CDR3 DNA follows: TGTGCCTGGAGCGCCACAGGGGTCGAGACCCAGTACTTC.

The V call is TRBV19, the J call TRBJ2-2; tentative D call: TRBD1 (6 bases). Germline values: CDR1 LNHDA, CDR2 SQIVND (reference sequence). The CDR3 runs 14 residues. Trimming cost V 7 bases and J 7 bases, with 16 bases left between them. The CDR3 DNA follows: TGTGCCAGTACTGGGACAAAGGGGGTCGGGGAGCTGTTTTTT. As protein: CASTGTKGVGELFF.

In this sample, this clonotype turned up a few times. This chain connects TRBV5-1 to TRBJ2-5; no definite D call. This CDR3 has 13 amino acids. Germline V lookup: CDR1 SGHRS, CDR2 YFSETQ. Trimming removed 4 bases from V and 2 bases from J, with 9 bases in between. CDR3 in DNA: TGCGCCAGCAGCCCCGATCTGCAAGAGACCCAGTACTTC. Translated, it gives CASSPDLQETQYF.

The chain links TRBV2 to TRBJ2-7; possible D gene TRBD1, 5 bases. Germline V lookup: CDR1 SNHLY, CDR2 FYNNEI. The CDR3 contains 11 residues. Trimming cost V 6 bases and J 6 bases, with 9 bases left between them. CDR3 sequence reads: CASRGVSEQYF. In DNA form, the CDR3 reads TGTGCCAGCAGAGGGGTCTCCGAGCAGTACTTC.

This clonotype was counted at least ten times. This may be a read error, as it is one base from a much larger clone. The V and J genes are TRBV25-1 and TRBJ2-5, with 7 bases aligning to TRBD1. In germline, CDR1 is MGHDK, CDR2 SYGVNS. The CDR3 length is 15 residues. J gave up 4 bases and V 3 bases, and 8 bases lay outside the gene matches. The CDR3 sequence is CASSDSGGFRETQYF. The CDR3 region has the DNA TGTGCCAGCAGTGATTCAGGGGGATTCCGAGAGACCCAGTACTTC.

The chain recombines TRBV24-1 with TRBJ1-1; 9 bases agree with TRBD1. CDR1 is KGHDR, CDR2 SFDVKD, per germline. The CDR3 length is 16 residues. After removal of 7 bases from V and 1 base from J, the junction contained 9 bases not matched to a gene. CDR3 residues: CATRPGQGSRNTEAFF. The CDR3 bases are TGTGCCACCAGACCCGGACAGGGGTCTAGGAACACTGAAGCTTTCTTT.

This clonotype has at least ten counts. Relative to the germline gene, one junction end is altered; a read error may explain this. This chain links TRBV7-2 with TRBJ1-2, with D unresolved. The germline gives CDR1 SGHTA, CDR2 FQGNSA. The CDR3 extends over 15 amino acids. The CDR3 loop reads CACSLVFGQNYGYTF. The CDR3 region has the DNA TGTGCCTGCAGCTTAGTTTTCGGGCAAAACTATGGCTACACCTTC.

This clonotype has at least ten counts. The rearrangement uses TRBV28 and TRBJ2-5, with 11 bases identical to TRBD2. V lost 2 bases to trimming and J lost 6 bases; unmatched junction nucleotides: 8. This CDR3 spans 16 amino acids. From germline, CDR1 is MDHEN and CDR2 SYDVKM. CDR3 in amino acids: CASSLGIAGGPQTQYF. The CDR3 DNA is TGTGCCAGCAGTTTAGGGATAGCGGGAGGGCCACAGACCCAGTACTTC.

This clonotype was detected ten times or more. DNA of the CDR3: TGTGCCAGCAGCCCCCGTCTAGCGGGAGATGTCGAGCAGTACTTC. It translates to CASSPRLAGDVEQYF. V and J are TRBV11-2 and TRBJ2-7; 10 bases are a match to TRBD2. The CDR3 is 15 residues long. V was pared by 5 bases and J by 6 bases, with 10 bases of the junction left unmatched. CDR1 and CDR2 from the germline V gene are SGHAT and FQNNGV. Full variable domain (rest looked up from reference TRBV11-2 and TRBJ2-7): EAGVAQSPRYKIIEKRQSVAFWCNPISGHATLYWYQQILGQGPKLLIQFQNNGVVDDSQLPKDRFSAERLKGVDSTLKIQPAKLEDSAVYLCASSPRLAGDVEQYFGPGTRLTVT.

This clonotype was seen repeatedly, ten times or more. The chain carries TRBV20-1 and TRBJ1-6; perhaps TRBD1 as D (6 bases). CDR1 is DFQATT, CDR2 SNEGSKA, per germline (reference sequence). The CDR3 sequence is 13 residues long. The germline V and J ends were trimmed by 6 bases and 7 bases, with 13 bases remaining between them. The CDR3 sequence is CSATAGANSPLHF. The CDR3 bases are TGCAGTGCGACGGCAGGGGCCAATTCACCCCTCCACTTT.

The table lists this clonotype with many counts. The chain combines TRBV10-3 with TRBJ1-1; 10 nucleotides match TRBD1. The CDR3 extends over 14 amino acids. Germline V gene data show CDR1 as ENHRY and CDR2 as SYGVKD. With V trimmed by 3 bases and J by 5 bases, 3 bases remained unmatched. Here the CDR3 DNA reads TGTGCCATCAGTGATTGGGACAGGGGAACTGAAGCTTTCTTT. Protein sequence: CAISDWDRGTEAFF.

Many counts were recorded for this clonotype. The chain carries TRBV20-1 and TRBJ2-7; 7 bases line up with TRBD2. After removal of 6 bases from V and 4 bases from J, the junction contained 9 bases not matched to a gene. The CDR3 covers 13 residues. In germline, CDR1 is DFQATT, CDR2 SNEGSKA (reference sequence). CDR3 DNA sequence: TGCAGTGCCCAGGGAGGGGTAGGTTACGAGCAGTACTTC. Translating gives CSAQGGVGYEQYF.

In this sample, this clonotype turned up many times. This chain uses TRBV6-1 with TRBJ2-7, with D tentatively TRBD1 (6 bases). The germline V gene encodes CDR1 MNHNS and CDR2 SASEGT. V lost 3 bases and J 5 bases, leaving 11 bases between the germline ends. The CDR3 is made up of 13 amino acids. The CDR3 nucleotides are TGTGCCAGCAGTGACCAGACAGGAGACGAGCAGTACTTC. It specifies CASSDQTGDEQYF.

Remarks on this clonotype: A clone one base away is much larger, so this may be a read error. This chain uses TRBV20-1 with TRBJ1-1; D is unclear. CDR3 length: 14 residues. Germline CDR1 and CDR2: DFQATT and SNEGSKA (reference sequence). For the CDR3, the DNA is TGCAGTGCTAAGGCCGGAAACATGAACACTGAAGCTTGCTTT. The encoded protein is CSAKAGNMNTEACF.

This clonotype was observed many times. The genes are TRBV5-1 and TRBJ2-5; TRBD1 matches at 7 bases. The V gene end was trimmed by 9 bases and the J gene end by 5 bases; junction bases not matched to a gene: 10. Germline CDR1 is SGHRS and CDR2 is YFSETQ. This CDR3 comprises 13 residues. The CDR3 loop is CATRQGQRETQYF. The CDR3 DNA sequence: TGCGCCACCCGACAGGGACAAAGGGAGACCCAGTACTTC.